What follows describes a single TCR beta chain. Participants were aged about 18 to 90 years, lived in roughly 25 US areas, and enrolled virtually. Recovered status applied to Cohort 3 donors who had two consecutive negative PCRs. It also applied to those with clearance or with symptom resolution. This entry belongs to a study of blood T cell repertoires in COVID-19. Study-level background: PBMCs, B-cell-depleted T cells, or T cells provided the cDNA or gDNA that made up the material.

Trimming stripped 4 bases from V and 2 bases from J, with 3 bases between. The CDR3 is 12 residues long. Germline CDR1 reads ENHRY; CDR2 reads SYGVKD. Per the original methods: Amplification of reference gene primers was used by the study to estimate nucleated cell counts. Measured with immunoSEQ multiplex PCR; TCRdb has only the in-frame clones, and not every one. That table furnishes V, J and clone size, whereas the DNA furnished D and trimming. The repertoire has 250,000 or so clones, roughly 86% of them found once; the top ten carry 1.5% to 2%. The sequence was obtained from a woman between 45 and 65 years old who had recovered from COVID-19. The sequenced sample was PBMCs or T cells enriched from blood (not recorded which). This chain links TRBV10-3 with TRBJ1-3, with unresolved D. The CDR3 coding sequence is TGTGCCATCAGTGGAGCTGGAAACACCATATATTTT. This translates into CAISGAGNTIYF.